The source of this T cell receptor beta chain is a study of T cells after yellow fever vaccination. Germline V lookup: CDR1 ENHRY, CDR2 SYGVKD. The CDR3 loop spans 15 amino acids. Trimming shortened V by 3 bases and J by 1 base, and 12 bases separated the two germline ends. Comment on this clonotype: Its antigen is unknown.

TCRdb recomputed calls from the 5' RACE reads with MiXCR, one row per CDR3 protein. The sample records just under 600,000 distinct CDR3 sequences, roughly 14% being singletons. Notes on the study in general: The bulk population could contribute abundant contaminating clonotypes to FACS-sorted repertoires. Subsequent to the booster, the majority of primary-vaccination clones reappeared (around 96% CD4, around 90% CD8).

The J gene is TRBJ2-5, the V gene TRBV10-3; D is ambiguous. The source was PBMCs, collected on the day of the yellow fever booster vaccination. The clonotype comes from a man younger than 40 who received the YFV17D yellow fever vaccine. The CDR3 nucleotides are TGTGCCATCAGTGACGGCGCAGGCCTCCAAGAGACCCAGTACTTC. Protein: CAISDGAGLQETQYF.